This T cell receptor (beta chain) was captured in a study of T cell changes during pregnancy in multiple sclerosis. Here immunoSEQ multiplex PCR was the method, and the copy in TCRdb shows in-frame clones only, minus some. The sample gives 30,000 to 40,000 clones, over 85% of which show up once; 0.56% is in the top ten. Germline trimming cut 6 bases from V and 3 bases from J; bases unmatched to any gene: 20. Per the germline V gene, CDR1 is SQVTM and CDR2 is ANQGSEA. The CDR3 is made up of 18 amino acids. Sequencing was performed on CD4+ T cells from peripheral blood mononuclear cells, taken before pregnancy. The rearrangement uses TRBV29-1 and TRBJ1-2, with 9 bases that match TRBD1. The clonotype comes from a female donor with multiple sclerosis, enrolled in a pregnancy study. In DNA, the CDR3 is TGCAGCGTCCGGTCCTCCCTCACAGGGACAGGGATTTACTATGGCTACACCTTC. Residues: CSVRSSLTGTGIYYGYTF.